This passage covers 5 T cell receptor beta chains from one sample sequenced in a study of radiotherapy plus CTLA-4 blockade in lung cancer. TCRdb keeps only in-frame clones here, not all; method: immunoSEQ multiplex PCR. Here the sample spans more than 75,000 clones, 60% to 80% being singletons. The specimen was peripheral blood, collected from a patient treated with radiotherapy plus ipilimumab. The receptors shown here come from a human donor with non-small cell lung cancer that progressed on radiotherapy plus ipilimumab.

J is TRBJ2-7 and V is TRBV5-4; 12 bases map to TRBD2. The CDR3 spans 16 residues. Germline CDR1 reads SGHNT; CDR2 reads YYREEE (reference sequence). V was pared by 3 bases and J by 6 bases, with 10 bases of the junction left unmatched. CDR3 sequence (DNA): TGTGCCAGCAGCTCCGGGACTAGCGGGCCCTCCGCCGAGCAGTACTTC. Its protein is CASSSGTSGPSAEQYF.

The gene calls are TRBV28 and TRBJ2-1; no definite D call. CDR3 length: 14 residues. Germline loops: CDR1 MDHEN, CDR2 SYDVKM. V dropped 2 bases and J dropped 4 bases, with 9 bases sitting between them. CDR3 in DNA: TGTGCCAGCAGTTTACCCATGGTTTACAATGAGCAGTTCTTC. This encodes CASSLPMVYNEQFF.

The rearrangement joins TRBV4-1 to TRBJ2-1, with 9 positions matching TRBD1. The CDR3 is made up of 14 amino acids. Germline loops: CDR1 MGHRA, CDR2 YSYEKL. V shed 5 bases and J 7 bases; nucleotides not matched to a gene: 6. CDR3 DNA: TGCGCCAGCAGCTTCCGACAGGGGGGGAATGAGCAGTTCTTC. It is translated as CASSFRQGGNEQFF.

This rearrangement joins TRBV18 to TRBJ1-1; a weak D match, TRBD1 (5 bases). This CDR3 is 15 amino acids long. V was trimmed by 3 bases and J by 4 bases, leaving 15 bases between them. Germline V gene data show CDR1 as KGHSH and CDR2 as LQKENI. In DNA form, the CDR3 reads TGTGCCAGCTCACCTCTTCCTCAGGGCGCCACTGAAGCTTTCTTT. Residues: CASSPLPQGATEAFF. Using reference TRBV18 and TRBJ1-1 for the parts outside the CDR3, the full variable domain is NAGVMQNPRHLVRRRGQEARLRCSPMKGHSHVYWYRQLPEEGLKFMVYLQKENIIDESGMPKERFSAEFPKEGPSILRIQQVVRGDSAAYFCASSPLPQGATEAFFGQGTRLTVV.

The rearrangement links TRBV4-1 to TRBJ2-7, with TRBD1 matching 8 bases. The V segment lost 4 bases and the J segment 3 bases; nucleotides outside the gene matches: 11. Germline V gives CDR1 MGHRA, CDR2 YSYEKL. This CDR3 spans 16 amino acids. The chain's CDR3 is CASSPLEETGDYEQYF. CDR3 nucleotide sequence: TGCGCCAGCAGCCCCTTGGAGGAGACAGGGGACTACGAGCAGTACTTC.